This T cell receptor beta chain was captured in a study of long-term antiretroviral therapy in people with HIV. Findings and limits, study-wide: All blood samples came from the years 2004 to 2017, possibly under older ART regimens. Controls exceeded HIV repertoires in CDR3 length range. ART adherence was not documented, and neither viral resistance nor therapy changes had any data.

This CDR3 has 13 amino acids. V was trimmed by 5 bases and J by 6 bases, leaving 13 bases between them. Germline V gene lookup returns CDR1 MRHNA and CDR2 SNTAGT. To note about this clone: What it recognizes is unknown.

Participants living with HIV all received treatment in the United States. With survey level as its setting, the immunoSEQ assay was v3.0. TCRdb keeps only in-frame clones here, not all; method: immunoSEQ multiplex PCR. The data show 25,000 to 30,000 clones, around 79% seen once. The chain recombines TRBV6-4 with TRBJ1-1, with unresolved D. This receptor was identified in a woman under 40 with HIV. The specimen was unsorted PBMCs, collected 1.1 years before starting antiretroviral therapy. Here the CDR3 reads CASSISIGAEAFF. The CDR3 bases are TGTGCCAGCAGTATATCGATTGGGGCTGAAGCTTTCTTT.